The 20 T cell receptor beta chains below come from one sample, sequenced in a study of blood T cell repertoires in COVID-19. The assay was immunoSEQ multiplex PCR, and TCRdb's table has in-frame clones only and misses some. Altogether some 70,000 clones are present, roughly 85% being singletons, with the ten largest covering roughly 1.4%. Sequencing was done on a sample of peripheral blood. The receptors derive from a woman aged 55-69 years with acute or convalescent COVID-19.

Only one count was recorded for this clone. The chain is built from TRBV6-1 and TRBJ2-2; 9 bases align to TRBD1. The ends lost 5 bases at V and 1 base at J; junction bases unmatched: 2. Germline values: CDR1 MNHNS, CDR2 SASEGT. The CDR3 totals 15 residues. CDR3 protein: CASSRGQGNTGELFF. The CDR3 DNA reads TGTGCCAGCAGTCGGGGACAGGGGAACACCGGGGAGCTGTTTTTT.

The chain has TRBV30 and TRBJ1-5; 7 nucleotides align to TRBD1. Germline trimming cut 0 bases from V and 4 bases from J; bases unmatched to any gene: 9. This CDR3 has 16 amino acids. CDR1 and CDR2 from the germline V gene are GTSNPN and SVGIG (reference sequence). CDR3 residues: CAWSVGGQGENQPQHF. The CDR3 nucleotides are TGTGCCTGGAGTGTAGGGGGGCAGGGGGAGAATCAGCCCCAGCATTTT.

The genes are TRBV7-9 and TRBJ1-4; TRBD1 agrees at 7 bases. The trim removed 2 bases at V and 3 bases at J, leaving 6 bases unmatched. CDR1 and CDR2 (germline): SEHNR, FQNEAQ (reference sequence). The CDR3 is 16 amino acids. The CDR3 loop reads CASSLRSGGPNEKLFF. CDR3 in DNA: TGTGCCAGCAGCTTACGGTCAGGGGGACCTAATGAAAAACTGTTTTTT.

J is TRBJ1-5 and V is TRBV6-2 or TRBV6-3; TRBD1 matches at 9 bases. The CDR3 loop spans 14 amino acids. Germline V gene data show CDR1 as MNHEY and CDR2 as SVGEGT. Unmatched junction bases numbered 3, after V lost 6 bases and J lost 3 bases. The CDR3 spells CASSTGGLNQPQHF. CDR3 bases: TGTGCCAGCAGCACAGGGGGCCTCAATCAGCCCCAGCATTTT.

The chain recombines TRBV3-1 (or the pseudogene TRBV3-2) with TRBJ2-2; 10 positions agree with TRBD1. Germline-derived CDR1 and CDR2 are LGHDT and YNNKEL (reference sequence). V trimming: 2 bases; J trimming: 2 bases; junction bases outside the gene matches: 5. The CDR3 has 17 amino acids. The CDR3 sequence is CASSQTGTGVNTGELFF. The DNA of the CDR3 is TGTGCCAGCAGCCAAACCGGGACAGGGGTCAACACCGGGGAGCTGTTTTTT.

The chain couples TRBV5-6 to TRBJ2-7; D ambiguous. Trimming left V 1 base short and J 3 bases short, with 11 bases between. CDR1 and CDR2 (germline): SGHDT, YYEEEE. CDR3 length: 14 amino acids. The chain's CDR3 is CASSLPGLGYEQYF. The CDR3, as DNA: TGTGCCAGCAGCTTGCCGGGTTTAGGCTACGAGCAGTACTTC.

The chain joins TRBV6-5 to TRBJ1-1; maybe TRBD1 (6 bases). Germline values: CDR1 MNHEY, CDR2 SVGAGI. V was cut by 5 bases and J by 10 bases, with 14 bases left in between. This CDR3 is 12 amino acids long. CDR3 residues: CASSPIQGGAFF. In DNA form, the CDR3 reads TGTGCCAGCAGTCCCATACAGGGTGGAGCTTTCTTT.

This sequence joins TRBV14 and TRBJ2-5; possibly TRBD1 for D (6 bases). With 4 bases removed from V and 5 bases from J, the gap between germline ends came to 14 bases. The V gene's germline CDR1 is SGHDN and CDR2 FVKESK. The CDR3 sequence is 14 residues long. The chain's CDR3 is CASSLHTGFETQYF. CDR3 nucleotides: TGTGCCAGCAGCCTACATACAGGGTTCGAGACCCAGTACTTC.

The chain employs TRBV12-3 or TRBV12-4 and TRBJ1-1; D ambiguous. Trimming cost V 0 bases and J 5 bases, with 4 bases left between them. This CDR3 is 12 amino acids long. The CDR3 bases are TGTGCCAGCAGTTTAGCCAGGACTGAAGCTTTCTTT. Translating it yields CASSLARTEAFF.

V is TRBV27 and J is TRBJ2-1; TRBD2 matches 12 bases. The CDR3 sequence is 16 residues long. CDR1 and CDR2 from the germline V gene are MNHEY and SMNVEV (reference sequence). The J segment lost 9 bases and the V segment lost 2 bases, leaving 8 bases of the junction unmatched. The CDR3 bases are TGTGCCAGCAGTTTAAGACTAGCGGGAGTGTCCCCTGAGCAGTTCTTC. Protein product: CASSLRLAGVSPEQFF.

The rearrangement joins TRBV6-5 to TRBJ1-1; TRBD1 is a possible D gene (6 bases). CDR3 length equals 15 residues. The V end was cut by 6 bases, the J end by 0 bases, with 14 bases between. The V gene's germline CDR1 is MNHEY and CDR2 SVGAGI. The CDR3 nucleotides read TGTGCCAGCAGCGTAGACAGGAGCATGAACACTGAAGCTTTCTTT. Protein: CASSVDRSMNTEAFF.

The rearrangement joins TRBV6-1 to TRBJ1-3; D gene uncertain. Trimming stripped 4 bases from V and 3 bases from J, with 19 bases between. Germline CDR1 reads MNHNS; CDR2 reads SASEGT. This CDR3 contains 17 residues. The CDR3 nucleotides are TGTGCCAGCAGTGGCCTCGGGGTTGGTTCGGTTGGAAACACCATATATTTT. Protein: CASSGLGVGSVGNTIYF.

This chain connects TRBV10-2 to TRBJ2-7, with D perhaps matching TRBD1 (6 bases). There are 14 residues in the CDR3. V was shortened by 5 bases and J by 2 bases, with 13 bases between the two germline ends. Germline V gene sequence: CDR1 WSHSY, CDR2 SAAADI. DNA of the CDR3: TGCGCCAGCAGTCGACAGGACCAAACCTACGAGCAGTACTTC. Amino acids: CASSRQDQTYEQYF.

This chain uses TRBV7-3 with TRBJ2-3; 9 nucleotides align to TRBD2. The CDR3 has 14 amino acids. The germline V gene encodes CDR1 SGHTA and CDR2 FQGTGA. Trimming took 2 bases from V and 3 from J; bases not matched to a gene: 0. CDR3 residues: CASSLAGGTDTQYF. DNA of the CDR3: TGTGCCAGCAGCTTAGCGGGGGGGACAGATACGCAGTATTTT.

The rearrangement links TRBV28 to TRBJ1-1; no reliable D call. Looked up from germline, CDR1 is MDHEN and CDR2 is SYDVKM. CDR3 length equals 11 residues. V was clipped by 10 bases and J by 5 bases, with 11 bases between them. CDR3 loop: CATHRRTEAFF. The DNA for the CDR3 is TGTGCCACCCACCGCAGGACTGAAGCTTTCTTT.

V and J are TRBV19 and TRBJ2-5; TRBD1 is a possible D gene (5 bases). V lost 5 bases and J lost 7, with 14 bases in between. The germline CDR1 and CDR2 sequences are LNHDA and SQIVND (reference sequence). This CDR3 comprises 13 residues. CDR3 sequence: CASSGQGSGTQYF. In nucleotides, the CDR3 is TGTGCCAGTAGTGGTCAGGGTTCCGGGACCCAGTACTTC.

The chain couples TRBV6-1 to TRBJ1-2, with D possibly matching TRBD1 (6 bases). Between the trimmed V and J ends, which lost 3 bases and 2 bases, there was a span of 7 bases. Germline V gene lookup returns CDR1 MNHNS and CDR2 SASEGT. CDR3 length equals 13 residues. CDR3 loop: CASSETGNYGYTF. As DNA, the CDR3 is TGTGCCAGCAGTGAGACAGGCAACTATGGCTACACCTTC.

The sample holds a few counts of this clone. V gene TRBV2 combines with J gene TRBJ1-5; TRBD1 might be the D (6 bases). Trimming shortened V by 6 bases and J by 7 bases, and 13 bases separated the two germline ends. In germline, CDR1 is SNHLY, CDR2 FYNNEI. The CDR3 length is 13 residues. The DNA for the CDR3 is TGTGCCAGCAGGGGACAAAAGTTCCAGCCCCAGCATTTT. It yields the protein CASRGQKFQPQHF.

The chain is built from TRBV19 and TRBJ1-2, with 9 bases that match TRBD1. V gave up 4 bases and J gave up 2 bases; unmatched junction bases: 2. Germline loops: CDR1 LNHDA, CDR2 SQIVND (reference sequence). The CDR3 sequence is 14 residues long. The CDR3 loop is CASSSGQGNYGYTF. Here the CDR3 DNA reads TGTGCCAGTAGTAGCGGACAGGGGAACTATGGCTACACCTTC.

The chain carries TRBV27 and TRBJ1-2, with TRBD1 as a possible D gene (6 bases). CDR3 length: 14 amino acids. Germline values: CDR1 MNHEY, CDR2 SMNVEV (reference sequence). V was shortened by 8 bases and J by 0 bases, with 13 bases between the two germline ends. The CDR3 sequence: CASGDRPANYGYTF. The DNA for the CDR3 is TGTGCCAGCGGAGACAGGCCAGCTAACTATGGCTACACCTTC.